Presented here are 7 T cell receptor beta chains from one specimen sequenced in a study of cytomegalovirus exposure and HLA in healthy donors. Some clones are missing from TCRdb's copy, which holds only in-frame ones; the method was immunoSEQ multiplex PCR. The table records approximately 71,000 clones, about 94% of them present only once. The sample was PBMCs. The receptor set was obtained from a woman aged 18-29 years in good health and CMV-seronegative.

This clone is a singleton in its sample. This chain joins TRBV7-3 and TRBJ2-3, with 12 bases that match TRBD2. The CDR3 totals 17 residues. The V gene end was trimmed by 1 base and the J gene end by 5 bases; junction bases not matched to a gene: 7. Germline CDR1 and CDR2: SGHTA and FQGTGA. This chain's CDR3 is CASSLMATSGGQDTQYF. The DNA for the CDR3 is TGTGCCAGCAGCTTAATGGCGACTAGCGGGGGTCAAGATACGCAGTATTTT. Variable domain in full (rest from reference TRBV7-3 and TRBJ2-3): GAGVSQTPSNKVTEKGKYVELRCDPISGHTALYWYRQSLGQGPEFLIYFQGTGAADDSGLPNDRFFAVRPEGSVSTLKIQRTERGDSAVYLCASSLMATSGGQDTQYFGPGTRLTVL.

The chain uses TRBV5-1 and TRBJ1-2; D may be TRBD1 (5 bases). The ends were cut back, 5 bases at V and 3 bases at J, with 8 bases in the middle. This CDR3 has 12 amino acids. Germline loops: CDR1 SGHRS, CDR2 YFSETQ. CDR3 nucleotides: TGCGCCAGCAGTCGGGGGGACTATGGCTACACCTTC. Amino acids: CASSRGDYGYTF. The complete variable domain, with remaining parts taken from reference TRBV5-1 and TRBJ1-2, reads KAGVTQTPRYLIKTRGQQVTLSCSPISGHRSVSWYQQTPGQGLQFLFEYFSETQRNKGNFPGRFSGRQFSNSRSEMNVSTLELGDSALYLCASSRGDYGYTFGSGTRLTVV.

The V call is TRBV7-3, the J call TRBJ2-3, with 10 bases lining up with TRBD1. The V gene end was trimmed by 2 bases and the J gene end by 4 bases; junction bases not matched to a gene: 0. Per the germline V gene, CDR1 is SGHTA and CDR2 is FQGTGA. There are 14 residues in the CDR3. The CDR3: CASSLGTGADTQYF. CDR3 nucleotides: TGTGCCAGCAGCTTAGGGACAGGGGCAGATACGCAGTATTTT. Using reference TRBV7-3 and TRBJ2-3 for the parts outside the CDR3, the full variable domain is GAGVSQTPSNKVTEKGKYVELRCDPISGHTALYWYRQSLGQGPEFLIYFQGTGAADDSGLPNDRFFAVRPEGSVSTLKIQRTERGDSAVYLCASSLGTGADTQYFGPGTRLTVL.

The chain carries TRBV19 and TRBJ1-2, with 9 positions matching TRBD1. Germline V gene lookup returns CDR1 LNHDA and CDR2 SQIVND (reference sequence). The V gene end was trimmed by 4 bases and the J gene end by 5 bases; junction bases not matched to a gene: 5. This CDR3 is 14 amino acids long. The CDR3 DNA reads TGTGCCAGTAGTACACCGGGACAGGGATATGGCTACACCTTC. Protein product: CASSTPGQGYGYTF.

The chain is built from TRBV6-1 and TRBJ1-3; D possibly corresponds to TRBD1 (6 bases). In germline, CDR1 is MNHNS, CDR2 SASEGT. Trimming stripped 6 bases from V and 0 bases from J, with 12 bases between. This CDR3 is built from 15 residues. DNA for the CDR3: TGTGCCAGCAGCGTGACAGGAATCTCTGGAAACACCATATATTTT. It encodes CASSVTGISGNTIYF.

V and J are TRBV19 and TRBJ2-5; D gene uncertain. There are 13 residues in the CDR3. Germline V gene lookup returns CDR1 LNHDA and CDR2 SQIVND (reference sequence). V dropped 9 bases and J dropped 0 bases, with 11 bases sitting between them. Here the CDR3 reads CASTKKHQETQYF. The CDR3 coding sequence is TGTGCCAGCACCAAGAAGCACCAAGAGACCCAGTACTTC.

The chain joins TRBV6-6 to TRBJ2-7, with 7 bases lining up with TRBD2. This CDR3 has 16 residues. V shed 0 bases, J shed 4 bases, and the junction held 9 bases outside the gene matches. The germline gives CDR1 MNHNY, CDR2 SVGAGI (reference sequence). CDR3 residues: CASSYSRERDTYEQYF. CDR3 sequence (DNA): TGTGCCAGCAGTTACTCGAGGGAGCGGGATACGTACGAGCAGTACTTC.